These 13 T cell receptor beta chains were sequenced from one sample in a study of spatial heterogeneity in lung cancer. The study's findings and limits: In tumors, expanded intratumoral alpha and beta TCR counts tracked mutation counts.

These receptors' targets are unknown. From the 5' RACE reads, TCRdb called clonotypes with MiXCR, one entry per CDR3 protein. The table lists roughly 18,000 distinct CDR3 sequences, 5.8% of them singletons. Regarding time point: sample taken at primary tumor resection. Material: lung tumor tissue, obtained at surgery. Receptors originate from a female donor with early-stage non-small cell lung cancer.

This clonotype was counted at least ten times. Because this beta chain is a stray read in a library intended to capture alpha chains, its abundance should not be given much weight. The rearrangement links TRBV20-1 to TRBJ2-1, with D perhaps matching TRBD2 (5 bases). Germline CDR1 DFQATT, CDR2 SNEGSKA (reference sequence). The V gene lost 0 bases and the J gene lost 14 bases, with 14 bases spanning the gap. CDR3 length: 12 residues. The CDR3 sequence is CSARDGRVAEFF. CDR3 DNA: TGCAGTGCTAGAGACGGGCGGGTAGCCGAGTTCTTC.

This clonotype was seen ten or more times. This beta chain is a stray read from a library made for alpha chains; its abundance is not meaningful. The genes are TRBV20-1 and TRBJ2-5; 11 nucleotides line up with TRBD2. The trim removed 6 bases at V and 7 bases at J, leaving 10 bases unmatched. The CDR3 contains 14 residues. Germline CDR1 DFQATT, CDR2 SNEGSKA (reference sequence). CDR3 DNA sequence: TGCAGTGCCCCCGGGACTAGCGGTCCAGGGACCCAGTACTTC. It specifies CSAPGTSGPGTQYF.

This clonotype has a count of ten or more. Little can be read into the size of this beta chain, an off-target read in a library designed for alpha chains. The chain is built from TRBV6-6 and TRBJ1-5, with D perhaps matching TRBD1 (5 bases). The CDR3 runs to 16 residues. V was cut by 6 bases and J by 2 bases, with 17 bases left in between. CDR1 is MNHNY, CDR2 SVGAGI, per germline (reference sequence). The CDR3 DNA follows: TGTGCCAGCAGCCACTCAGGAGGGGCTGGCAATCAGCCCCAGCATTTT. This translates into CASSHSGGAGNQPQHF.

Concerning this clonotype: This may come from a read error, since a much larger clone is one base off. As an off-target read in a library built for alpha chains, this beta chain has a frequency of little significance. J is TRBJ2-7 and V is TRBV20-1; 10 bases are shared with TRBD1. The CDR3 loop spans 12 amino acids. Germline V lookup: CDR1 DFQATT, CDR2 SNEGSKA (reference sequence). DNA for the CDR3: TGCAGCCGGCGACAGGGGGCGGGGGAGCAGTACTTC. Translation: CSRRQGAGEQYF.

This clonotype was seen more than once but under ten times. This beta chain is a stray sequence in a library constructed for alpha chains; its clone size is not meaningful. The J gene is TRBJ2-7, the V gene TRBV3-1, with 7 bases aligning to TRBD2. Germline assignment: CDR1 LGHDT and CDR2 YNNKEL (reference sequence). The CDR3 runs 16 residues. V lost 0 bases, J lost 7 bases, and 12 bases stayed unmatched. The CDR3 bases are TGTGCCAGCAGCCAAGAGGTCAAGAGGGAGGGAAGTGAGCAGTACTTC. It yields the protein CASSQEVKREGSEQYF.

A note on this clonotype: Within a library made for alpha chains, this beta chain is off target, and its count is uninformative. The genes are TRBV20-1 and TRBJ2-7, with 7 bases lining up with TRBD1. The V and J ends lost 4 bases and 0 bases, in that order; junction bases with no gene match: 6. The CDR3 runs to 14 residues. CDR1 DFQATT and CDR2 SNEGSKA come from the germline V gene (reference sequence). The CDR3 DNA sequence: TGCAGTGCTAAGCCGGACAGGTACTCCTACGAGCAGTACTTC. Protein: CSAKPDRYSYEQYF.

In this sample, this clonotype turned up many times. A library prepared for alpha chains yielded this beta chain as an off-target read; its size is of little meaning. The chain employs TRBV20-1 and TRBJ2-2; D not certain. Germline CDR1 is DFQATT and CDR2 is SNEGSKA (reference sequence). This CDR3 region has 14 residues. Trimming removed 3 bases from V and 4 bases from J, with 12 bases in between. DNA of the CDR3: TGCAGTGCTAGGGACGGAAGCCCCACCGGGGAGCTGTTTTTT. It codes for CSARDGSPTGELFF.

This clonotype was detected only a few times. The library was prepared for alpha chains; this beta chain is a stray read, so its frequency means little. V and J are TRBV20-1 and TRBJ2-5; 7 bases line up with TRBD2. This CDR3 spans 14 amino acids. Unmatched junction bases numbered 9, after V lost 4 bases and J lost 4 bases. Germline CDR1 DFQATT, CDR2 SNEGSKA (reference sequence). Here the CDR3 DNA reads TGCAGTGCTACTGAGCGGGACCCTCGAGAGACCCAGTACTTC. As protein: CSATERDPRETQYF.

Points on this clonotype: This beta chain is a stray read from a library made for alpha chains; its abundance is not meaningful. The rearrangement joins TRBV3-1 to TRBJ2-1; maybe TRBD1 (5 bases). The end of the DNA aligns better with TRBJ2-7, so the J call may be wrong. The CDR3 totals 15 residues. Germline assignment: CDR1 LGHDT and CDR2 YNNKEL (reference sequence). The CDR3 here is CASSQLGRTYNEQYF. The CDR3 bases are TGTGCCAGCAGCCAACTGGGGCGAACGTACAATGAGCAGTACTTC.

This clonotype was recorded many times. Within a library made for alpha chains, this beta chain is off target, and its count is uninformative. The rearrangement uses TRBV20-1 and TRBJ1-1; weak D call: TRBD1 (6 bases). This CDR3 contains 15 residues. The germline gives CDR1 DFQATT, CDR2 SNEGSKA (reference sequence). Trimming took 0 bases from V and 1 from J, leaving 12 bases between them. DNA of the CDR3: TGCAGTGCTAGAGATCCCCTGACAGGGAACACTGAAGCTTTCTTT. It is translated as CSARDPLTGNTEAFF.

This clonotype was counted ten times or more. Because the library targeted alpha chains, this beta chain is an off-target read whose size means little. CDR3 residues: CASSPFRVDNEQFF. The DNA for the CDR3 is TGTGCCAGCAGCCCGTTCAGGGTTGACAATGAGCAGTTCTTC. The chain links TRBV7-8 to TRBJ2-1; D might be TRBD1 (5 bases). The V gene's germline CDR1 is SGHVS and CDR2 FQNEAQ. The CDR3 extends over 14 amino acids. V shed 5 bases and J shed 5 bases, with 13 bases lying between them.

This clonotype was observed at least ten times. This beta chain was picked up by a library intended for alpha chains and is off target, so its count carries little meaning. The chain recombines TRBV20-1 with TRBJ2-7, with D perhaps TRBD2 (6 bases). Germline CDR1 and CDR2: DFQATT and SNEGSKA (reference sequence). V lost 3 bases and J 2 bases, leaving 14 bases between the germline ends. CDR3 size: 14 residues. The CDR3 reads CSASNRQRAYEQYF. CDR3 sequence (DNA): TGCAGTGCTAGTAATCGGCAGCGGGCCTACGAGCAGTACTTC.

Points on this clonotype: With a much larger clone just one base away, this may be a read error. This beta chain is an unintended read in a library built for alpha chains; its size means little. The CDR3 DNA follows: TGCTGTGCTAGAGGCACAGGGAAGGATACGCAGTATTTT. Its translation: CCARGTGKDTQYF. The chain joins TRBV20-1 to TRBJ2-3; D perhaps matches TRBD1 (6 bases). The CDR3 spans 13 residues. Per germline, CDR1 DFQATT and CDR2 SNEGSKA (reference sequence).